This TCR beta chain was identified in a study of T cell responses to AZD1222 COVID-19 vaccine. Study findings and constraints: There were repertoire samples only from the period after the peak T cell response. Clonal diversity may have been underestimated in mostly white British donors.

Worth noting for this clone: Its specificity is unknown.

Measured with immunoSEQ multiplex PCR; TCRdb has only the in-frame clones, and not every one. This table holds roughly 140,000 clones, approximately 87% found once. Germline lookup yields CDR1 LNHDA and CDR2 SQIVND (reference sequence). Trimming left V 6 bases short and J 1 base short, with 10 bases between. This CDR3 is 13 amino acids long. The clonotype originates from an adult who received the AZD1222 COVID-19 vaccine. The sequencing here drew on peripheral blood, taken 28 days after the second AZD1222 dose. This rearrangement joins TRBV19 to TRBJ2-7; perhaps TRBD2 as D (6 bases). CDR3 DNA sequence: TGTGCCAGTAGGCCTCGGGGGTCCTACGAGCAGTACTTC. It encodes CASRPRGSYEQYF.